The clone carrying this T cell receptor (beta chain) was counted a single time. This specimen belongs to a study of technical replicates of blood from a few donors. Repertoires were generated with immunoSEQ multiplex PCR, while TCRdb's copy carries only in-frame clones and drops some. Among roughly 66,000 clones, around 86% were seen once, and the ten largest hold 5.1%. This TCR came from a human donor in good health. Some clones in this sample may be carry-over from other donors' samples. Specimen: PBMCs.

This CDR3 reads CAITGVAGELGTDTQYF. DNA for the CDR3: TGTGCCATCACCGGGGTAGCGGGAGAACTCGGCACAGATACGCAGTATTTT. The chain links TRBV10-3 to TRBJ2-3, with 9 bases fitting TRBD2. This CDR3 is 17 amino acids long. Unmatched junction bases numbered 12, after V lost 7 bases and J lost 1 base. Germline-derived CDR1 and CDR2 are ENHRY and SYGVKD.